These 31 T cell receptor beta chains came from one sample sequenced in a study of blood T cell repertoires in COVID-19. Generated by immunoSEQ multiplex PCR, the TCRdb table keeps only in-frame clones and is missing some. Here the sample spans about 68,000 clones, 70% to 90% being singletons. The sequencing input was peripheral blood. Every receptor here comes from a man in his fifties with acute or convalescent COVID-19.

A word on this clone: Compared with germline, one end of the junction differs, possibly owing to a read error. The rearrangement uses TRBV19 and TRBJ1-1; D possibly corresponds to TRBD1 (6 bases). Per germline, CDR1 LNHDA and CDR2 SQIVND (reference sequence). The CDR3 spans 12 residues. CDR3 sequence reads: CASSSRGGRLLF. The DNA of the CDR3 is TGTGCCAGTAGTTCACGGGGGGGCCGCCTACTATTT.

The CDR3 is CASSDLAGGYNEQFF. CDR3 in DNA: TGTGCCAGCAGCGACCTAGCGGGGGGCTACAATGAGCAGTTCTTC. The V and J genes are TRBV7-9 and TRBJ2-1; 11 bases line up with TRBD2. The germline CDR1 and CDR2 sequences are SEHNR and FQNEAQ (reference sequence). V shed 5 bases, J shed 3 bases, and the junction held 3 bases outside the gene matches. This CDR3 contains 15 residues.

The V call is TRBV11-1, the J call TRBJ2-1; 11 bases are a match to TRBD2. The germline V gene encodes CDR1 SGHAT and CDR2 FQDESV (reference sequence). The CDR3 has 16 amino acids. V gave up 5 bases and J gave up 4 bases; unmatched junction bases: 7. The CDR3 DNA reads TGTGCCAGCAGCCAGCTAGCGGGGGGACAGTACAATGAGCAGTTCTTC. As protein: CASSQLAGGQYNEQFF.

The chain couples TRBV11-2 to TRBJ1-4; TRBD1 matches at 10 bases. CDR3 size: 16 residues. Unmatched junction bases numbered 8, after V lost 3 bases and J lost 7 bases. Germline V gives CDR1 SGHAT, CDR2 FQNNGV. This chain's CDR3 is CASSFMGQGYGEKLFF. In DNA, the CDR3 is TGTGCCAGCAGCTTTATGGGACAGGGGTATGGTGAAAAACTGTTTTTT.

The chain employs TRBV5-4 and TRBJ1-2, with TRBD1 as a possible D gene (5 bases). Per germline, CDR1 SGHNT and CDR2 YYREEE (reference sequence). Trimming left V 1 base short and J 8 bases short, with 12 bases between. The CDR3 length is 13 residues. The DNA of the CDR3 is TGTGCCAGCAGCTTGCGGGACTGGGCAGGCTACACCTTC. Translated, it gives CASSLRDWAGYTF.

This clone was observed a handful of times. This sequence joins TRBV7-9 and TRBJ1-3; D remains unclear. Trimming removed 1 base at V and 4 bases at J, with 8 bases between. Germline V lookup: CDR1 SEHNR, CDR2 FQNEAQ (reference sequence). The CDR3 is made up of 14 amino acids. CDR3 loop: CASSLGGPGNTIYF. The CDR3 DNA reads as TGTGCCAGCAGCTTAGGAGGTCCAGGAAACACCATATATTTT.

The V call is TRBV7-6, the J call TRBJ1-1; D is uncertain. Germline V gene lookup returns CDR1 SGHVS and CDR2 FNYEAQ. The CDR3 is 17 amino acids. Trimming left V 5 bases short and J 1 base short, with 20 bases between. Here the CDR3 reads CASSRVRGNPGNTEAFF. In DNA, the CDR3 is TGTGCCAGCAGCCGCGTGCGCGGGAACCCGGGGAACACTGAAGCTTTCTTT.

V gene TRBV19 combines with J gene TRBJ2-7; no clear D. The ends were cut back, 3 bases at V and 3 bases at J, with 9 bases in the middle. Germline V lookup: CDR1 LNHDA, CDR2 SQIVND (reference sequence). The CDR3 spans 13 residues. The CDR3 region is CASSIALFYEQYF. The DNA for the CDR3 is TGTGCCAGTAGTATTGCACTATTCTACGAGCAGTACTTC. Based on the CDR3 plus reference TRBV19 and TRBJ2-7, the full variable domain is DGGITQSPKYLFRKEGQNVTLSCEQNLNHDAMYWYRQDPGQGLRLIYYSQIVNDFQKGDIAEGYSVSREKKESFPLTVTSAQKNPTAFYLCASSIALFYEQYFGPGTRLTVT.

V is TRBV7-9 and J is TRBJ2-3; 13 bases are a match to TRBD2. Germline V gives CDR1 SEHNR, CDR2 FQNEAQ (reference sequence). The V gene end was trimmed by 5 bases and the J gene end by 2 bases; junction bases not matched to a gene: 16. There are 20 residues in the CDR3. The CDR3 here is CASSGGLAGRLKNPTDTQYF. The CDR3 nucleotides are TGTGCCAGCAGCGGGGGACTAGCGGGGAGACTCAAGAATCCCACAGATACGCAGTATTTT. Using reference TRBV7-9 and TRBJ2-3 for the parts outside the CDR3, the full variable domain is DTGVSQNPRHKITKRGQNVTFRCDPISEHNRLYWYRQTLGQGPEFLTYFQNEAQLEKSRLLSDRFSAERPKGSFSTLEIQRTEQGDSAMYLCASSGGLAGRLKNPTDTQYFGPGTRLTVL.

In DNA form, the CDR3 reads TGTGCCAGCAGCCGAACGGCCCATGGAGCAGATACGCAGTATTTT. Residues: CASSRTAHGADTQYF. The rearrangement links TRBV11-3 to TRBJ2-3; D gene ambiguous. CDR3 length: 15 residues. Germline CDR1 reads SGHNT; CDR2 reads YENEEA. V was shortened by 5 bases and J by 4 bases, with 16 bases between the two germline ends.

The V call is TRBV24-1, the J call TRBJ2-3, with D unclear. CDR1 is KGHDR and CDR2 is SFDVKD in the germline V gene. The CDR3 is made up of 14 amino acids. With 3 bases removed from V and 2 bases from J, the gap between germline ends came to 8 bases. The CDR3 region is CATSDPTDTDTQYF. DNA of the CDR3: TGTGCCACCAGTGATCCCACAGACACAGATACGCAGTATTTT.

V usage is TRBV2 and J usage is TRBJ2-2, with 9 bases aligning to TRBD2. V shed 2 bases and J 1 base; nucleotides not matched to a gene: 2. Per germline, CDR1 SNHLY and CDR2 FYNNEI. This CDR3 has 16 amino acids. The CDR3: CASSELAGWNTGELFF. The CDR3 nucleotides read TGTGCCAGCAGTGAACTAGCGGGGTGGAACACCGGGGAGCTGTTTTTT.

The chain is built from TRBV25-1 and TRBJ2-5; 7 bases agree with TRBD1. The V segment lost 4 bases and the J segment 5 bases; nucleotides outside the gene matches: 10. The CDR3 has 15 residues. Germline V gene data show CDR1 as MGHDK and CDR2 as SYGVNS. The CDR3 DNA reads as TGTGCCAGCAGTGCAGGGGGAGTCGCTGGCGAGACCCAGTACTTC. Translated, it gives CASSAGGVAGETQYF.

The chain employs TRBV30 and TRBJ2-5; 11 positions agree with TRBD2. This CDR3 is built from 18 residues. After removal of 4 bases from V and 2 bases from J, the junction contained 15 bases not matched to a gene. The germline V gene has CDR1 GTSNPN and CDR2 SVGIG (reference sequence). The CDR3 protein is CAWTPRGLAGGSQETQYF. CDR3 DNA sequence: TGTGCCTGGACCCCGAGAGGTTTAGCGGGGGGGTCACAAGAGACCCAGTACTTC. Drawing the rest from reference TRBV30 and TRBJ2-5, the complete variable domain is SQTIHQWPATLVQPVGSPLSLECTVEGTSNPNLYWYRQAAGRGLQLLFYSVGIGQISSEVPQNLSASRPQDRQFILSSKKLLLSDSGFYLCAWTPRGLAGGSQETQYFGPGTRLLVL.

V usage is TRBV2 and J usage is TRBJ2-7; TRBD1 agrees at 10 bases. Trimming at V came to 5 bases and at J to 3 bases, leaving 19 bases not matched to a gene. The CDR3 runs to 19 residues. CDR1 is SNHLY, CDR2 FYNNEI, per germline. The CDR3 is CASSSRPGQGLSGIYEQYF. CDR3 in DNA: TGTGCCAGCAGTTCCCGTCCGGGACAGGGGTTGTCTGGGATCTACGAGCAGTACTTC.

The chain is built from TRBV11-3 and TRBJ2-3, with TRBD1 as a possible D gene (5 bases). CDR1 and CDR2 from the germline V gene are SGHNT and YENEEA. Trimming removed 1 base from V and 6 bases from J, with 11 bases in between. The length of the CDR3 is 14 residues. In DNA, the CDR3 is TGTGCCAGCAGCTTAGGGACCCCAGGGGATACGCAGTATTTT. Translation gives CASSLGTPGDTQYF.

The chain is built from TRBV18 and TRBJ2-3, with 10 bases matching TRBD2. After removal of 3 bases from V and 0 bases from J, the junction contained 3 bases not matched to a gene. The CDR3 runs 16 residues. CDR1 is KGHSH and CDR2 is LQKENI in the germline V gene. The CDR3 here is CASSPTSGTSTDTQYF. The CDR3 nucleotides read TGTGCCAGCTCACCTACTAGCGGGACTAGCACAGATACGCAGTATTTT.

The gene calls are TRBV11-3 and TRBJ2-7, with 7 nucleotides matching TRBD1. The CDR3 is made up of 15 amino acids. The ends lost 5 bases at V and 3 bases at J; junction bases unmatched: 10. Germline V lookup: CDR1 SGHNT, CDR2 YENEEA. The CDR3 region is CASSRDSERSYEQYF. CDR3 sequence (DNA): TGTGCCAGCAGCCGGGACAGCGAGAGAAGCTACGAGCAGTACTTC.

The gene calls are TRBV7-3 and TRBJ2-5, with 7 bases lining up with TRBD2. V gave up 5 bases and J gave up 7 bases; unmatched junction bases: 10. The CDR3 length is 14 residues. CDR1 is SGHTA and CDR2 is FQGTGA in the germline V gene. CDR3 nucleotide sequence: TGTGCCAGCAGCCCCTCCCCGGGGGAGGGGACCCAGTACTTC. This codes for CASSPSPGEGTQYF.

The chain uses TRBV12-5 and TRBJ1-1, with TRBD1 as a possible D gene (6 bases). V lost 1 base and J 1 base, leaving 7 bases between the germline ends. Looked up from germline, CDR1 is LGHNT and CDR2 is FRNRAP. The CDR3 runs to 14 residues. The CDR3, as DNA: TGTGCTAGTGGTTTGGAACAGGGGAACACTGAAGCTTTCTTT. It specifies CASGLEQGNTEAFF.

CDR3 nucleotide sequence: TGCGCCAGCAGCATCGGACAGGGGGCCTACGAGCAGTACTTC. Translating it yields CASSIGQGAYEQYF. The chain has TRBV5-1 and TRBJ2-7; 10 bases agree with TRBD1. The CDR3 loop spans 14 amino acids. V dropped 4 bases and J dropped 2; count of bases not matched to a gene: 3. Germline V gives CDR1 SGHRS, CDR2 YFSETQ.

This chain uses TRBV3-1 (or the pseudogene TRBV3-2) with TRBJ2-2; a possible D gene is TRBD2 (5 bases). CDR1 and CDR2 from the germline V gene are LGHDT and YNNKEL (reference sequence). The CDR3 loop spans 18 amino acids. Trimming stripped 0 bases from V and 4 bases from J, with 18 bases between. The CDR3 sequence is CASSQDPVDSEGTGELFF. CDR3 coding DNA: TGTGCCAGCAGCCAAGACCCCGTCGATAGCGAAGGCACCGGGGAGCTGTTTTTT.

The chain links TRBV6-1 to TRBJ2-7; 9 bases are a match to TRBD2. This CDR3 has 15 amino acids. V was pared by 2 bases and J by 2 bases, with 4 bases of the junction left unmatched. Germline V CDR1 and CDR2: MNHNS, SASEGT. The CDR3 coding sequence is TGTGCCAGCAGTGAACCAGCGGGGGGAACCTACGAGCAGTACGTC. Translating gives CASSEPAGGTYEQYV.

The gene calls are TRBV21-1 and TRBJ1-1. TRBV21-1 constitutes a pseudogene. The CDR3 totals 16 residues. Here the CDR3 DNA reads TGTGCCAGCAGGCGCGAACTAGTAACAATTCGCACTGAAGCTTTCTTT. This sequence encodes CASRRELVTIRTEAFF.

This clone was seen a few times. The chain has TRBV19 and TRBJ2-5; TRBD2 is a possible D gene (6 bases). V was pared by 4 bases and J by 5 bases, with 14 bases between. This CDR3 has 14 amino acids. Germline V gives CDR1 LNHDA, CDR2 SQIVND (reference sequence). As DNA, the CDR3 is TGTGCCAGTAGTACCCTGTCAGGGAGGGAGACCCAGTACTTC. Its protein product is CASSTLSGRETQYF.

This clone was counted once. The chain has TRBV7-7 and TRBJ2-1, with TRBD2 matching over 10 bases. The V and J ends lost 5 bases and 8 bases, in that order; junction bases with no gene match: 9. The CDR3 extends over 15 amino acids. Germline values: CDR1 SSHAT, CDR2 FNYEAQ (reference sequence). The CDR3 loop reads CASSTGLAAYDEQFF. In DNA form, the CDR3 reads TGTGCCAGCAGCACCGGACTAGCGGCTTATGATGAGCAGTTCTTC.

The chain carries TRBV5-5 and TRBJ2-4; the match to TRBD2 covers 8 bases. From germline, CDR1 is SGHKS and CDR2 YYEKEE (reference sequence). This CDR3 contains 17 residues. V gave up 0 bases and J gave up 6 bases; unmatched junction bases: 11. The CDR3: CASSLAPGGPASNIQYF. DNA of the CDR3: TGTGCCAGCAGCTTGGCGCCGGGGGGGCCCGCCTCAAACATTCAGTACTTC.

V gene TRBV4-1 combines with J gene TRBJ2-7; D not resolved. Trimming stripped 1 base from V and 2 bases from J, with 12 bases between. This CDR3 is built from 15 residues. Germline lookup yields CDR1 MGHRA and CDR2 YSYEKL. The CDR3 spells CASSQAGVPTYEQYF. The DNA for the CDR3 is TGCGCCAGCAGCCAAGCCGGAGTGCCGACCTACGAGCAGTACTTC.

In nucleotides, the CDR3 is TGTGCCAGCAGCACACGACAGGGGGAGACTTTCTTT. It translates to CASSTRQGETFF. The chain uses TRBV9 and TRBJ1-1; 9 positions agree with TRBD1. The CDR3 consists of 12 residues. Germline V CDR1 and CDR2: SGDLS, YYNGEE. J gave up 12 bases and V 4 bases, and 7 bases lay outside the gene matches.

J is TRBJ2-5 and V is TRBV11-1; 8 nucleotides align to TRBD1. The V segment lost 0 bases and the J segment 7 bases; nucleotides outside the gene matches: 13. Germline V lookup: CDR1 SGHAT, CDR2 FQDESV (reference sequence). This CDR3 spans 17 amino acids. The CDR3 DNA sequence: TGTGCCAGCAGCTTAGCACGACAGGGGAGTGGGAGCGGGACCCAGTACTTC. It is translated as CASSLARQGSGSGTQYF.

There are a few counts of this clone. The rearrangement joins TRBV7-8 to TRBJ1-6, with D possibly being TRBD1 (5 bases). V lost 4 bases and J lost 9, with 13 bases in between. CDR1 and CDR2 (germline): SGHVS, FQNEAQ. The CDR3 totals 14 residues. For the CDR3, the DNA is TGTGCCAGCAGCTGGGGAGGGGACCGTTCACCCCTCCACTTT. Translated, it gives CASSWGGDRSPLHF.